A selection of T cell receptor beta chains follows, all from one sample in a study of blood T cell repertoires in COVID-19. Data came from immunoSEQ multiplex PCR; TCRdb stores just in-frame clones and leaves some out. The data hold approximately 130,000 clones, with approximately 80% observed a single time. The sample taken for sequencing was peripheral blood. All receptors derive from a man older than 75 with acute or convalescent COVID-19. CDR3s include the opening cysteine and the closing phenylalanine or tryptophan. The D gene is left open where the match is weak. Clone size is not always given. Where it is, it says once, few, many or a class for expanded clones.

d_gene: .
j_gene: TRBJ1-4
abundance: few
v_gene: TRBV7-6
CDR3nt: TGTGCCAGCAGCTTAAATAGTCCTAGTGGTGCTGAAAAACTGTTTTTT
CDR3aa: CASSLNSPSGAEKLFF

d_gene: TRBD1
j_gene: TRBJ1-2
abundance: .
v_gene: TRBV30
CDR3nt: TGTGCCTGGAGGGACAGGGGGGGTTATGGCTACACCTTC
CDR3aa: CAWRDRGGYGYTF

d_gene: .
j_gene: TRBJ2-5
abundance: .
v_gene: TRBV11-2
CDR3nt: TGTGCCAGCAGCTTAGGGGCAGGCGGGGAGACCCAGTACTTC
CDR3aa: CASSLGAGGETQYF

d_gene: .
j_gene: TRBJ2-5
abundance: .
v_gene: TRBV20-1
CDR3nt: TGCAGTGCCCTCCCCCAGGAGACCCAGTACTTC
CDR3aa: CSALPQETQYF

d_gene: TRBD1
j_gene: TRBJ1-3
abundance: .
v_gene: TRBV5-1
CDR3nt: TGCGCCAGCAGCAGGGACAGGGGGCCGGGAAACACCATATATTTT
CDR3aa: CASSRDRGPGNTIYF

d_gene: TRBD2
j_gene: TRBJ2-3
abundance: .
v_gene: TRBV3-1/TRBV3-2
CDR3nt: TGTGCCAGCAGCCAGGGGGGAGGGAATACGCAGTATTTT
CDR3aa: CASSQGGGNTQYF

d_gene: .
j_gene: TRBJ2-5
abundance: .
v_gene: TRBV30
CDR3nt: TGTGCCTGGAGCAGGGGAACGGGGCTCCAAGAGACCCAGTACTTC
CDR3aa: CAWSRGTGLQETQYF

d_gene: .
j_gene: TRBJ2-1
abundance: once
v_gene: TRBV7-9
CDR3nt: TGTGCCAGCAGCTTATATCGGGTCCGATACAATGAGCAGTTCTTC
CDR3aa: CASSLYRVRYNEQFF

d_gene: TRBD1
j_gene: TRBJ2-3
abundance: few
v_gene: TRBV5-1
CDR3nt: TGCGCCAGCAGTCATGACAGGGGGCCAACAGATACGCAGTATTTT
CDR3aa: CASSHDRGPTDTQYF

d_gene: TRBD1
j_gene: TRBJ1-5
abundance: .
v_gene: TRBV19
CDR3nt: TGTGCCAGTAGTACCGGACAGGGGCGCAATCAGCCCCAGCATTTT
CDR3aa: CASSTGQGRNQPQHF

d_gene: .
j_gene: TRBJ1-1
abundance: once
v_gene: TRBV10-3
CDR3nt: TGTGCCATCAGGAATCCACAGGGCCTTCTAGCTGAAGCTTTCTTT
CDR3aa: CAIRNPQGLLAEAFF

d_gene: TRBD2
j_gene: TRBJ2-1
abundance: .
v_gene: TRBV5-6
CDR3nt: TGTGCCAGCAGCTTGCTAGCGGGGGTTGATGAGCAGTTCTTC
CDR3aa: CASSLLAGVDEQFF

d_gene: .
j_gene: TRBJ2-3
abundance: .
v_gene: TRBV5-1
CDR3nt: TGCGCCAGCAGCTTGGCAGGGCCCCTAGATACGCAGTATTTT
CDR3aa: CASSLAGPLDTQYF

d_gene: TRBD2
j_gene: TRBJ2-7
abundance: .
v_gene: TRBV7-2
CDR3nt: TGTGCCAGCAGCCCTCCCCCGGGACTAGCGGGGGGATTGTTCGAGCAGTACTTC
CDR3aa: CASSPPPGLAGGLFEQYF

d_gene: .
j_gene: TRBJ2-7
abundance: .
v_gene: TRBV30
CDR3nt: TGTGCCTGGAGTGTAGCAGGGGCGGGCTACGAGCAGTACTTC
CDR3aa: CAWSVAGAGYEQYF

d_gene: .
j_gene: TRBJ2-5
abundance: .
v_gene: TRBV18
CDR3nt: TGTGCCAGCTCACCAAGACAGGAACAATCGTACCAAGAGACCCAGTACTTC
CDR3aa: CASSPRQEQSYQETQYF

d_gene: .
j_gene: TRBJ2-7
abundance: .
v_gene: TRBV2
CDR3nt: TGTGCCAGCAGTGATTTTGGCATCGAGCAGTACTTC
CDR3aa: CASSDFGIEQYF

d_gene: TRBD2
j_gene: TRBJ2-7
abundance: .
v_gene: TRBV7-2
CDR3nt: TGTGCCAGCAGCTTGCCCATGGGCGGGGGGCTCATCTACGAGCAGTACTTC
CDR3aa: CASSLPMGGGLIYEQYF

d_gene: .
j_gene: TRBJ1-4
abundance: .
v_gene: TRBV18
CDR3nt: TGTGCCAGCTCCAAGTACGAGGGCGCAAAGCTTGCAACTAATGAAAAACTGTTTTTT
CDR3aa: CASSKYEGAKLATNEKLFF

d_gene: TRBD2
j_gene: TRBJ2-5
abundance: .
v_gene: TRBV11-2
CDR3nt: TGTGCCAGCAGCCCATCTCTTGGGCTAGCGGGGGGGCCGCGGGAGACCCAGTACTTC
CDR3aa: CASSPSLGLAGGPRETQYF

d_gene: TRBD1
j_gene: TRBJ2-7
abundance: .
v_gene: TRBV6-5
CDR3nt: TGTGCCAGCAGCAGAGGACAGGGTATCACCTACGAGCAGTACTTC
CDR3aa: CASSRGQGITYEQYF

d_gene: .
j_gene: TRBJ1-2
abundance: .
v_gene: TRBV19
CDR3nt: TGTGCCAGTAGGACCTCTTCGGGGGGCACCACCCATGGCTACACCTTC
CDR3aa: CASRTSSGGTTHGYTF

d_gene: TRBD1
j_gene: TRBJ2-1
abundance: many
v_gene: TRBV30
CDR3nt: TGTGCCTGGAGTGTACGACAGGGGGACTACAATGAGCAGTTCTTC
CDR3aa: CAWSVRQGDYNEQFF

d_gene: .
j_gene: TRBJ1-5
abundance: once
v_gene: TRBV6-5
CDR3nt: TGTGCCAGCAGCCTTGGGGCAGTAAATCAGCCCCAGCATTTT
CDR3aa: CASSLGAVNQPQHF

d_gene: TRBD2
j_gene: TRBJ2-2
abundance: few
v_gene: TRBV5-1
CDR3nt: TGCGCCAGCAGTGGGACTAGTGGGAGCACCGGGGAGCTGTTTTTT
CDR3aa: CASSGTSGSTGELFF

d_gene: TRBD1
j_gene: TRBJ2-1
abundance: .
v_gene: TRBV24-1
CDR3nt: TGTGCCACCAGTGAATCCGGGACAGATCGTCCTGAGCAGTTCTTC
CDR3aa: CATSESGTDRPEQFF

d_gene: .
j_gene: TRBJ2-3
abundance: once
v_gene: TRBV6-1
CDR3nt: TGTGCCAGCAGTGAAGGTTCTAGCCGAGATACGCAGTATTTT
CDR3aa: CASSEGSSRDTQYF

d_gene: .
j_gene: TRBJ2-5
abundance: once
v_gene: TRBV27
CDR3nt: TGTGCCAGCAGTCCCCGTAACCAAGAGACCCAGTACTTC
CDR3aa: CASSPRNQETQYF

d_gene: .
j_gene: TRBJ1-5
abundance: .
v_gene: TRBV11-2
CDR3nt: TGTGCCAGCAGCTTAGATCGGCGGGGCCAGCCCCAGCATTTT
CDR3aa: CASSLDRRGQPQHF